This T cell receptor beta chain was captured in a study of T-cell reconstitution after alpha-beta-depleted transplantation in children (dated by TCRdb to 2016 to 2017). Looking at the study overall: Using TCR repertoire profiling, the study quantitatively followed how T-cell immune reconstitution unfolded in children after TCRalphabeta/CD19-depleted allogeneic hematopoietic cell transplantation. Overall study outcomes, separate from this receptor: In some patients, high TCRbeta diversity at day 60 was attributed to recipient T cells and intrathymic progenitors that had survived conditioning. The apparently early recovery of alphabetaT-cell counts about two months after transplant reportedly depended on only several hundred rapidly expanded clones that came from non-depleted graft cells. Hyperexpanded clone frequencies declined over subsequent months; after one year, T-cell counts and TCRbeta diversity were mostly attributed to newly produced T cells.

This specimen's treatment or condition label, interpreted: allogeneic hematopoietic cell transplantation with graft depleted of TCRalphabeta T cells and CD19 B cells. Transplant recipients were children who received TCRalphabeta/CD19-depleted allogeneic hematopoietic cell grafts. This clonotype came up a few times. Its binding antigen is unknown. No quality values exist for individual bases; no much larger clone is one base distant. The CDR1 and CDR2 encoded by the germline V gene are SGHTS and YDEGEE. From the cysteine through the phenylalanine, the CDR3 covers 11 amino acids. The DNA shown is the 33-base CDR3, in frame from base 1. V sheds 2 bases and J sheds 6 bases, leaving 5 bases between their ends. Library construction relied on PCR. The sample was run on an Illumina HiSeq 2500. TCR library preparation used molecular barcoding, with unique molecular identifiers applied to normalize quantification of the TCRbeta repertoire. TCRdb took the public reads, trimmed them with fastp at Q25, ran MiXCR for clone calling and kept in-frame beta chains. Records with the same CDR3 protein are collapsed into one entry carrying the most frequent genes and DNA. In all, the sample holds about a million distinct CDR3 sequences, and about 31% of those were seen once. The ten largest clones add up to roughly 27% of the sample.

Material: PBMCs, mostly from graft donor cells, obtained 360 days after TCRalphabeta/CD19-depleted stem cell transplant. This receptor was obtained from a boy younger than two who had a stem cell transplant for SCID, so the T cells may come from the graft donor. The V and J genes are TRBV5-8 and TRBJ1-1; the D gene remains uncertain. Here is the DNA: TGTGCCAGCAGCTTTACGCCTGAAGCTTTCTTT. This is translated as CASSFTPEAFF. The reference TRBV5-8 and TRBJ1-1 proteins fill in what lies around the CDR3, so the full variable domain reads EAGVTQSPTHLIKTRGQQATLRCSPISGHTSVYWYQQALGLGLQFLLWYDEGEERNRGNFPPRFSGRQFPNYSSELNVNALELEDSALYLCASSFTPEAFFGQGTRLTVV.